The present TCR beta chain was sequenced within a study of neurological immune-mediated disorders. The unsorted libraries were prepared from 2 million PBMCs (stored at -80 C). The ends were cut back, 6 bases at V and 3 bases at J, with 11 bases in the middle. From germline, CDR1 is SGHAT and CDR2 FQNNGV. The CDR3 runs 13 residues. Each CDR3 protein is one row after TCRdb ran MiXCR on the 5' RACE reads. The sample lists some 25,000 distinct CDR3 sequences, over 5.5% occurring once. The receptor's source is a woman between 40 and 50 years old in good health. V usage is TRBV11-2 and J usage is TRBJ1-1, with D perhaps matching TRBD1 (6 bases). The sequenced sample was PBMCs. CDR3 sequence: CASRLQGYTEAFF. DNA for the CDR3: TGTGCCAGCAGATTGCAGGGGTACACTGAAGCTTTCTTT.